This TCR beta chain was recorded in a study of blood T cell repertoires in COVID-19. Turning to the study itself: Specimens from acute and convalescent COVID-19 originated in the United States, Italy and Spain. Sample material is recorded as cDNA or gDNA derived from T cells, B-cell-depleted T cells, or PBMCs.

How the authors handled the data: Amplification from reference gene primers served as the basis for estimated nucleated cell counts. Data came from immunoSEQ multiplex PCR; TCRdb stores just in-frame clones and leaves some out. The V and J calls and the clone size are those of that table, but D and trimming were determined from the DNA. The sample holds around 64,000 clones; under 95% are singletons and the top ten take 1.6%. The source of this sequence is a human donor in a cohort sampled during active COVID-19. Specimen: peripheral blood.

CDR3 DNA sequence: TGTGCCAGTAGTATAGACCTAATTTTGACAGGGCGGGATGGCTACACCTTC. Its translation is CASSIDLILTGRDGYTF. V is TRBV19 and J is TRBJ1-2; 7 nucleotides line up with TRBD1. The CDR3 has 17 residues. The V gene end was trimmed by 0 bases and the J gene end by 6 bases; junction bases not matched to a gene: 13. Per the germline V gene, CDR1 is LNHDA and CDR2 is SQIVND (reference sequence). The full variable domain, with the rest looked up from reference TRBV19 and TRBJ1-2, is DGGITQSPKYLFRKEGQNVTLSCEQNLNHDAMYWYRQDPGQGLRLIYYSQIVNDFQKGDIAEGYSVSREKKESFPLTVTSAQKNPTAFYLCASSIDLILTGRDGYTFGSGTRLTVV.